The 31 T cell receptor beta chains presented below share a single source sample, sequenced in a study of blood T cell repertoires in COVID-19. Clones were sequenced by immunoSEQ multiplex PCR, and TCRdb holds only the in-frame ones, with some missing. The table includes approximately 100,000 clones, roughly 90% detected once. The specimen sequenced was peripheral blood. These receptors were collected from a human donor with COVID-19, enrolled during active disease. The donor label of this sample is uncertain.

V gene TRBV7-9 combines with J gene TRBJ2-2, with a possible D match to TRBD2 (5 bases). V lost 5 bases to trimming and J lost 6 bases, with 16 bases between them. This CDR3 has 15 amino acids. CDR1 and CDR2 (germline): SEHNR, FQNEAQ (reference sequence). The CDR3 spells CASSRLTISSGELFF. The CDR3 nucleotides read TGTGCCAGCAGCCGATTGACTATATCCTCCGGGGAGCTGTTTTTT.

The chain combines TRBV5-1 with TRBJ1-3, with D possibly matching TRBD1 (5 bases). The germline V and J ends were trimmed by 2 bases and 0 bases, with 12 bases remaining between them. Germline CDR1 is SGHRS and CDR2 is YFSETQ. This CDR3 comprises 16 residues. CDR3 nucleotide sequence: TGCGCCAGCAGCTTTTCTGCAGGGATCTCTGGAAACACCATATATTTT. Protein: CASSFSAGISGNTIYF.

CDR3 DNA sequence: TGTGCCAGCAGCTTAACAGGAAACTCTGGAAACACCATATATTTT. Translated: CASSLTGNSGNTIYF. The chain has TRBV7-9 and TRBJ1-3; tentatively, D is TRBD1 (5 bases). Trimming took 2 bases from V and 0 from J, leaving 8 bases between them. There are 15 residues in the CDR3. Germline V gene lookup returns CDR1 SEHNR and CDR2 FQNEAQ (reference sequence).

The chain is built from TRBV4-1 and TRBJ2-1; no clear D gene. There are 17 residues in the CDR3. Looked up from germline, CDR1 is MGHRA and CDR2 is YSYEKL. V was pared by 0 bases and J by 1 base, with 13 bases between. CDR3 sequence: CASSQDRRGISYNEQFF. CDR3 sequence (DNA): TGCGCCAGCAGCCAAGATAGGCGCGGCATATCCTACAATGAGCAGTTCTTC.

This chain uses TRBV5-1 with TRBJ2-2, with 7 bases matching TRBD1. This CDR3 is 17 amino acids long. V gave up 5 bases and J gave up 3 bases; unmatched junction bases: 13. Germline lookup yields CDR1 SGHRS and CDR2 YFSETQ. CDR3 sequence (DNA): TGCGCCAGCAGTTTTGGTGGGGACAGCCGTTACACCGGGGAGCTGTTTTTT. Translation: CASSFGGDSRYTGELFF. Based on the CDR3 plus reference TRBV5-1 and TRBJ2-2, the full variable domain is KAGVTQTPRYLIKTRGQQVTLSCSPISGHRSVSWYQQTPGQGLQFLFEYFSETQRNKGNFPGRFSGRQFSNSRSEMNVSTLELGDSALYLCASSFGGDSRYTGELFFGEGSRLTVL.

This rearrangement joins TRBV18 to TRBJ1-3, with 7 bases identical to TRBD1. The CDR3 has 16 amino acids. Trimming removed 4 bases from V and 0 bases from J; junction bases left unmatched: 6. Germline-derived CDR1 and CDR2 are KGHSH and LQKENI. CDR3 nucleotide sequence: TGTGCCAGCTCACAATGGGACAGTCGCTCTGGAAACACCATATATTTT. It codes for CASSQWDSRSGNTIYF. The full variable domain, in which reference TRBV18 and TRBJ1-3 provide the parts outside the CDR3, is NAGVMQNPRHLVRRRGQEARLRCSPMKGHSHVYWYRQLPEEGLKFMVYLQKENIIDESGMPKERFSAEFPKEGPSILRIQQVVRGDSAAYFCASSQWDSRSGNTIYFGEGSWLTVV.

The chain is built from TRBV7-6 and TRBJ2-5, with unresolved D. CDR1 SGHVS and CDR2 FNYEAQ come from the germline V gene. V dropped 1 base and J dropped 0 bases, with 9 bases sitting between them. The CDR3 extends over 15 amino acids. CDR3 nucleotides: TGTGCCAGCAGCTTAGGCCCACAGTACCAAGAGACCCAGTACTTC. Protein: CASSLGPQYQETQYF. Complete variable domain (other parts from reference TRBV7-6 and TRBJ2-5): GAGVSQSPRYKVTKRGQDVALRCDPISGHVSLYWYRQALGQGPEFLTYFNYEAQQDKSGLPNDRFSAERPEGSISTLTIQRTEQRDSAMYRCASSLGPQYQETQYFGPGTRLLVL.

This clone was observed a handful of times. CDR3 loop: CASSAGGLSYEQYF. The CDR3 nucleotides are TGTGCCAGCAGCGCCGGGGGGCTGTCCTACGAGCAGTACTTC. This sequence joins TRBV7-9 and TRBJ2-7; TRBD2 might be the D (7 bases). Trimming left V 5 bases short and J 1 base short, with 12 bases between. This CDR3 is built from 14 residues. CDR1 and CDR2 from the germline V gene are SEHNR and FQNEAQ (reference sequence).

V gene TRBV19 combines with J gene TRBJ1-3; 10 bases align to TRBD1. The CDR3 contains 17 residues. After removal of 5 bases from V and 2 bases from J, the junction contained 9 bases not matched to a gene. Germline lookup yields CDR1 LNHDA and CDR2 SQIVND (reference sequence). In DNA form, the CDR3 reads TGTGCCAGTAGTCTGACAGGGGGCCGGGTTGCTGGAAACACCATATATTTT. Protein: CASSLTGGRVAGNTIYF.

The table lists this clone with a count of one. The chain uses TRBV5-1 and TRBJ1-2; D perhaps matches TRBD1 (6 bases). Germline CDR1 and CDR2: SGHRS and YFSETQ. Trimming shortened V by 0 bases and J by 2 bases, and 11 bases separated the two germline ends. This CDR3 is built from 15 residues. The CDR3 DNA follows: TGCGCCAGCAGCTTGGCAGGGGCCGGCAACTATGGCTACACCTTC. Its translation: CASSLAGAGNYGYTF.

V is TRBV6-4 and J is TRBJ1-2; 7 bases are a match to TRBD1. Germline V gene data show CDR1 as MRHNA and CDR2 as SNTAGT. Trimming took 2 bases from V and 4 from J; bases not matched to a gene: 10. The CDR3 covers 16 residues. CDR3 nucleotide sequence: TGTGCCAGCAGTGACACACGCGGACAGGTCGGCTATGGCTACACCTTC. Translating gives CASSDTRGQVGYGYTF.

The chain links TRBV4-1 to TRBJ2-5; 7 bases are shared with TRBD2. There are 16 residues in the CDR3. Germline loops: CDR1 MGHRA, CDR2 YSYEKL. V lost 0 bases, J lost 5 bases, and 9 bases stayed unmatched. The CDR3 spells CASSQDAGEGGETQYF. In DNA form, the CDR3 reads TGCGCCAGCAGCCAAGATGCGGGGGAGGGAGGGGAGACCCAGTACTTC.

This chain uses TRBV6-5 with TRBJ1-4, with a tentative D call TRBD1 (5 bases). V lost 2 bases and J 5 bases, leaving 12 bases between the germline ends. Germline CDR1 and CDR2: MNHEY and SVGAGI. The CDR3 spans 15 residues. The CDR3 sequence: CASSYRGGSNEKLFF. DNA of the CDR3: TGTGCCAGCAGTTACAGGGGCGGCTCAAATGAAAAACTGTTTTTT.

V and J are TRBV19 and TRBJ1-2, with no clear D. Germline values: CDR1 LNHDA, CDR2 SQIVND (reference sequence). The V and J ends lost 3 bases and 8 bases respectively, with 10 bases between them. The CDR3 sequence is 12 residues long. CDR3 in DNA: TGTGCCAGTAGTATGAACACCCCCGGCTACACCTTC. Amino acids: CASSMNTPGYTF.

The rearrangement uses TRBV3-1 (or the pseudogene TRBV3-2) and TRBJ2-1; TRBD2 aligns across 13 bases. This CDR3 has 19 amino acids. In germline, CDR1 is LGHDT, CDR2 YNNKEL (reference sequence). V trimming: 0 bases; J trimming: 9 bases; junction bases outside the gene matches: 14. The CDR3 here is CASSQDPPGLAGASPEQFF. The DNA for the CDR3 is TGTGCCAGCAGCCAAGATCCGCCCGGACTAGCGGGAGCCTCTCCTGAGCAGTTCTTC.

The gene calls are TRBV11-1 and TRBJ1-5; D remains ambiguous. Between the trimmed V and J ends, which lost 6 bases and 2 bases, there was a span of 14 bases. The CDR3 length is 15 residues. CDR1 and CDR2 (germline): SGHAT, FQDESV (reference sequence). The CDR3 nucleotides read TGTGCCAGCAGTCGAGATGCGAACGGCAATCAGCCCCAGCATTTT. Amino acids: CASSRDANGNQPQHF.

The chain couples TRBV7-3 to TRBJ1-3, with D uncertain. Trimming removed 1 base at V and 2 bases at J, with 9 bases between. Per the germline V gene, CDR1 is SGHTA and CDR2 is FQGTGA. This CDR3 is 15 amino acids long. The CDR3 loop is CASSLSGGAGNTIYF. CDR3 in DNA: TGTGCCAGCAGCTTAAGCGGTGGAGCTGGAAACACCATATATTTT.

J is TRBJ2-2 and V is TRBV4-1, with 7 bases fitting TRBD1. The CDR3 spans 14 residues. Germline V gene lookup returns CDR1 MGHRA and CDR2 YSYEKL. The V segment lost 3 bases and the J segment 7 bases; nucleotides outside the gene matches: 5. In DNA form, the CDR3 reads TGCGCCAGCAGCCAGGGACAGTTAATCGGGGAGCTGTTTTTT. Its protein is CASSQGQLIGELFF.

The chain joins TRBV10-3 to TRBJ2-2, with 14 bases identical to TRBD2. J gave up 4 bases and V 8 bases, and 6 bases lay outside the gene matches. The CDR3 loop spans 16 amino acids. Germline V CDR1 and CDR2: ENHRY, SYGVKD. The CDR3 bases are TGTGCCATCGGACTAGCGGGGGGCACCTTCACCGGGGAGCTGTTTTTT. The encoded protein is CAIGLAGGTFTGELFF.

The CDR3 is CASSPELAGGRADTQYF. CDR3 sequence (DNA): TGTGCCAGCTCACCGGAACTAGCGGGGGGACGGGCAGATACGCAGTATTTT. This chain connects TRBV18 to TRBJ2-3, with TRBD2 matching over 12 bases. The CDR3 covers 17 residues. Germline assignment: CDR1 KGHSH and CDR2 LQKENI. J gave up 4 bases and V 3 bases, and 8 bases lay outside the gene matches.

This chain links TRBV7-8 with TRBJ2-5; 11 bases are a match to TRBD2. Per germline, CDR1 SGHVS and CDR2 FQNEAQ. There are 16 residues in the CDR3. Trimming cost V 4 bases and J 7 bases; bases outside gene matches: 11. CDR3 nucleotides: TGTGCCAGCAGCTGGGGACTAGCGGATATATGGGGGACCCAGTACTTC. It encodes CASSWGLADIWGTQYF.

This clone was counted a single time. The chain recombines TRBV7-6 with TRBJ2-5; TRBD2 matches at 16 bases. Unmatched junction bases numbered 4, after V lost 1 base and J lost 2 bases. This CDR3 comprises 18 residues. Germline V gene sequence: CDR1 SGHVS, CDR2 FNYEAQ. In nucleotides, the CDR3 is TGTGCCAGCAGCTTAGGCCCGGGACTAGCGGGGGGGCAAGAGACCCAGTACTTC. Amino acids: CASSLGPGLAGGQETQYF.

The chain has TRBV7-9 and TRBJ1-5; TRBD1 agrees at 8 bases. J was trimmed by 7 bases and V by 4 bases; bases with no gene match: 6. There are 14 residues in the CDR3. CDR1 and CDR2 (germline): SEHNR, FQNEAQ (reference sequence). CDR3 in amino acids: CASSSAGGWQPQHF. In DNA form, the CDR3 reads TGTGCCAGCAGCTCAGCAGGGGGCTGGCAGCCCCAGCATTTT.

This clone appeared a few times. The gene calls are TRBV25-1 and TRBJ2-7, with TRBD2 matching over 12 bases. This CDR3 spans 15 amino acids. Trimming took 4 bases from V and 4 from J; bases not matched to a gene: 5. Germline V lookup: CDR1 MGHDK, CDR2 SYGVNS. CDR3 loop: CASSVTSGGPYEQYF. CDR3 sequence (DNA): TGTGCCAGCAGTGTGACTAGCGGGGGACCTTACGAGCAGTACTTC.

CDR3 protein: CASSQGQGEDTEAFF. The CDR3 nucleotides are TGCGCCAGCAGCCAAGGACAGGGCGAGGACACTGAAGCTTTCTTT. V gene TRBV4-1 combines with J gene TRBJ1-1, with 7 bases lining up with TRBD1. This CDR3 region has 15 residues. Germline V CDR1 and CDR2: MGHRA, YSYEKL. The trim removed 1 base at V and 3 bases at J, leaving 5 bases unmatched.

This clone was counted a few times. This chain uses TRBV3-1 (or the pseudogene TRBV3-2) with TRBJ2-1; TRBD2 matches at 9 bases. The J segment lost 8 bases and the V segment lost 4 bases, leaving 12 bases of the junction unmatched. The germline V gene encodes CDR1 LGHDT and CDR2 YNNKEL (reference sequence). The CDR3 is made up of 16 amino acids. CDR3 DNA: TGTGCCAGCAGCCTGGTTATGCGGGGGGGCTTGTATGAGCAGTTCTTC. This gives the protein CASSLVMRGGLYEQFF.

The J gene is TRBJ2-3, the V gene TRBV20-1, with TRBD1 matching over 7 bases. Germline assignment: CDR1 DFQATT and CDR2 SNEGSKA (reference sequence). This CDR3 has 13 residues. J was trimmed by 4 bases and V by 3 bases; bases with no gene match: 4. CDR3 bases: TGCAGTGCTAGTTCAGGGGGTCCAGATACGCAGTATTTT. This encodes CSASSGGPDTQYF.

CDR3 amino acids: CASSYRRDTEAFF. CDR3 sequence (DNA): TGTGCCAGCAGTTATCGTCGGGACACTGAAGCTTTCTTT. The chain is built from TRBV6-5 and TRBJ1-1; no clear D. Trimming took 3 bases from V and 3 from J, leaving 8 bases between them. Germline V CDR1 and CDR2: MNHEY, SVGAGI. The CDR3 consists of 13 residues.

The CDR3 protein is CASSEGGPNEKLFF. Written as DNA, the CDR3 is TGTGCCAGCAGTGAAGGGGGCCCTAATGAAAAACTGTTTTTT. J is TRBJ1-4 and V is TRBV6-1; perhaps TRBD1 as D (5 bases). The CDR3 runs 14 residues. V lost 1 base, J lost 3 bases, and 6 bases lay in between. Germline CDR1 reads MNHNS; CDR2 reads SASEGT.

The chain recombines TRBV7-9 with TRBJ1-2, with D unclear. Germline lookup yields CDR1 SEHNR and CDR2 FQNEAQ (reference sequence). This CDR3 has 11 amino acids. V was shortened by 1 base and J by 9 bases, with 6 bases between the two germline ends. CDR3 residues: CASSLESSYTF. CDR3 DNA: TGTGCCAGCAGCTTAGAGTCTAGCTACACCTTC.

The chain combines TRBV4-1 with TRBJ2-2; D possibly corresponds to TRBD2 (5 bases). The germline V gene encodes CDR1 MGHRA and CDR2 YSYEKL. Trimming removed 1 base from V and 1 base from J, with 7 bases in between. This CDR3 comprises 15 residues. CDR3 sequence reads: CASSQGGGNTGELFF. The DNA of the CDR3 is TGCGCCAGCAGCCAAGGCGGAGGGAACACCGGGGAGCTGTTTTTT.